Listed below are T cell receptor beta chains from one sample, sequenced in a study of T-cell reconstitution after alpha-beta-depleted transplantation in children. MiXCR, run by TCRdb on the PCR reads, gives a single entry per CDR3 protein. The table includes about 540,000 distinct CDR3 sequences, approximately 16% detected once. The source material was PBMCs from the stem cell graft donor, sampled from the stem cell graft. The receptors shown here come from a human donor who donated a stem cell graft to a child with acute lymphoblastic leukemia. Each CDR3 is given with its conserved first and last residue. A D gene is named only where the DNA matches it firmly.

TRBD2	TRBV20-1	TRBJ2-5	CSAQDLFGASGFQETQYF
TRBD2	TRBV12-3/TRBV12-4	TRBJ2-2	CASRASGRGTGELFF
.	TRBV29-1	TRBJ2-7	CSVGQVYEQYF
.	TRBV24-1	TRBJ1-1	CATTYGQNTEAFF
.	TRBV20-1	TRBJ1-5	CSARGGAYSNQPQHF
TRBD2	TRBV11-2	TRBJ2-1	CASSLRTSGSKRVGEQFF
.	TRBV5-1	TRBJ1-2	CASSLESGLRGYTF
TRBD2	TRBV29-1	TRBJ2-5	CSVNGLAGETQYF
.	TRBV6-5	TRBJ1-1	CASSYSSPGRWVNTEAFF
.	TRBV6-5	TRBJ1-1	CASSFFPDRNTEAFF
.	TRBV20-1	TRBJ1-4	CSASPGHYEKLFF
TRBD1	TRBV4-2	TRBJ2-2	CASSQVGTGSNTGELFF
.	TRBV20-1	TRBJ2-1	CSARVVTSNYNEQFF
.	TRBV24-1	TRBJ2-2	CATSDERDTGELFF
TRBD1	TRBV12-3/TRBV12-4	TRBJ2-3	CASSLSQGMTDTQYF
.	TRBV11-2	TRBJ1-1	CASSGPLTSEAFF
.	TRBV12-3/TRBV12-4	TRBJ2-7	CASAPAPYEQYF
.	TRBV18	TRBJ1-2	CASSPSIGIHGYTF
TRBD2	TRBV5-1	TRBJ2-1	CASSYPASGRAGEQFF
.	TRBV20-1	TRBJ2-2	CSALGTGELFF
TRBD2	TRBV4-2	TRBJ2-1	CASSQRTSGHNEQFF
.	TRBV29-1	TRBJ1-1	CSGLVFTEAFF
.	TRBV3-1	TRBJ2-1	CASSQFSQITYNEQFF
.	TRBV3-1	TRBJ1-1	CASSQESSWVGTEAFF
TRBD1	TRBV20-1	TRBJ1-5	CSARARGGGNQPQHF
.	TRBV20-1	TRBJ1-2	CSAPRPNYGYTF
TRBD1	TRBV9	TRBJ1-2	CASSVNGAGGDYGYTF
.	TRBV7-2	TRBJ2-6	CASSSTSGANVLTF
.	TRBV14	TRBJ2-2	CASSHGGNTGELFF
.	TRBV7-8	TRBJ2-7	CASSPPWGESKSYEQYF
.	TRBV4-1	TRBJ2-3	CASSQGGGTQYF
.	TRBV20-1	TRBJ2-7	CSARDLDGYYEQYF
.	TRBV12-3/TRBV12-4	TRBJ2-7	CASSFKLYEQYF
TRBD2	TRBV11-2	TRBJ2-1	CASSLILLTSGSYEQFF
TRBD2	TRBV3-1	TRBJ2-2	CASSRTSPGELFF
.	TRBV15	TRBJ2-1	CATSVLPNEQFF
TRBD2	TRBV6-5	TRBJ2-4	CASSYSSSGRNIQYF
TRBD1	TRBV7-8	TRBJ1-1	CASSLTGAGDTEAFF
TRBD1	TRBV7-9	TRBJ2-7	CASSLRGPGTGAEQYF
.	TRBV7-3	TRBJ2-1	CASSSLPGSYNEQFF
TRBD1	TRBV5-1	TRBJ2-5	CASSWTGNEETQYF
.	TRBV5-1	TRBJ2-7	CASSLVPDGSYEQYF
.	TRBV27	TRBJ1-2	CASRQEGVYYGYTF
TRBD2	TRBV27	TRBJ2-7	CASSRTRAYEQYF
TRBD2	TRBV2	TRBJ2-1	CASRLTASGTSYNEQFF
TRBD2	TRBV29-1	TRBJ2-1	CSVAAGGRNEQFF
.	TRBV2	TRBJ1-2	CASSEVQVVYGYTF
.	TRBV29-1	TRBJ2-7	CSVENFRGGYEQYF
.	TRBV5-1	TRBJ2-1	CASSFSLYNEQFF